These 10 T cell receptor beta chains were all obtained from the same sample, sequenced in a study of blood T cells in healthy people across ages. Sample-barcoded 5' priming and a J-beta primer mix drove a second PCR of about 6 to 11 cycles. TCRdb re-analysed the 5' RACE reads in MiXCR, keeping a single row per CDR3 protein. Among hundreds of thousands of distinct CDR3 sequences, around 20% were seen once, and the ten largest hold 3% to 4.5%. The sequenced sample consisted of blood. The receptor source for this set is a man in his 70s in good health.

About this clonotype: At one end, the junction sequence differs from germline, possibly due to a read error. The V gene is TRBV20-1, the J gene TRBJ2-5, with 7 bases that match TRBD1. This CDR3 has 13 residues. Germline assignment: CDR1 DFQATT and CDR2 SNEGSKA (reference sequence). The CDR3 DNA is TGCAGTGCCCTAGGGGGACAGTACAATGAGCAGTTCTTT. Amino acids: CSALGGQYNEQFF.

Only a few counts were recorded for this clonotype. The gene calls are TRBV5-5 and TRBJ2-5, with D perhaps being TRBD1 or TRBD2 (5 bases each). The J call may be faulty, since TRBJ2-7 better matches the DNA end. This CDR3 comprises 17 residues. The germline V gene has CDR1 SGHKS and CDR2 YYEKEE (reference sequence). CDR3 bases: TGTGCCAGCAGCTTGGGGGGGAACTTTACCCGCTCCTACGAGCAGTACTTC. Translated, it gives CASSLGGNFTRSYEQYF.

The CDR3 bases are TGCAGCGTTATGCGGGTAGGGAGGGCCTCTCAAGAGACCCAGTACTTC. This encodes CSVMRVGRASQETQYF. V is TRBV20-1 and J is TRBJ2-5; 7 bases agree with TRBD2. Per the germline V gene, CDR1 is DFQATT and CDR2 is SNEGSKA (reference sequence). The CDR3 length is 16 residues.

The table lists this clonotype with a few counts. The chain carries TRBV11-2 and TRBJ2-5; D may be TRBD2 (5 bases). The DNA end is a closer match to TRBJ2-1, so the J assignment may be wrong. The germline CDR1 and CDR2 sequences are SGHAT and FQNNGV. There are 13 residues in the CDR3. The CDR3 nucleotides are TGTGCCAGCAGCAACCGAGGGCAGCATGAGCAGTTCTTC. This gives the protein CASSNRGQHEQFF.

This clonotype was counted only a few times. The chain recombines TRBV3-1 with TRBJ2-5; 7 bases match TRBD2. The DNA end is more similar to TRBJ2-1, so the J call may be wrong. The germline V gene encodes CDR1 LGHDT and CDR2 YNNKEL (reference sequence). This CDR3 has 13 amino acids. As DNA, the CDR3 is TGTGCCAGCAGCCACGCGGGAGTGAATGAGCAGTTCTTC. Translated, it gives CASSHAGVNEQFF.

This sequence joins TRBV5-1 and TRBJ1-5; D not certain. The CDR3 consists of 15 residues. Trimming stripped 1 base from V and 5 bases from J, with 13 bases between. Germline-derived CDR1 and CDR2 are SGHRS and YFSETQ. DNA for the CDR3: TGCGCCAGCAGCTTGCATTCCGGGTTGGATCAGCCCCAGCATTTT. Translating gives CASSLHSGLDQPQHF.

The V and J genes are TRBV5-1 and TRBJ1-2, with unresolved D. This CDR3 is built from 14 residues. The germline gives CDR1 SGHRS, CDR2 YFSETQ. V gave up 0 bases and J gave up 4 bases, with 10 bases separating them. The CDR3 loop is CASSLEGLSYGYTF. The DNA for the CDR3 is TGCGCCAGCAGCTTGGAAGGACTAAGCTATGGCTACACCTTC.

A note on this clonotype: At one end, the junction sequence differs from germline, possibly due to a read error. The J gene is TRBJ2-5, the V gene TRBV7-2; D call uncertain. Germline V CDR1 and CDR2: SGHTA, FQGNSA. This CDR3 has 16 amino acids. DNA for the CDR3: TGTGCCAGCAGCGCCCCCGCAGACAAACACGTAGAGGCCCAGTACTTC. Amino acids: CASSAPADKHVEAQYF.

This clonotype has only one observation. The chain combines TRBV11-2 with TRBJ1-1, with a weak D call TRBD1 (5 bases). Per the germline V gene, CDR1 is SGHAT and CDR2 is FQNNGV. The CDR3 has 14 residues. The V and J ends lost 0 bases and 3 bases respectively, with 8 bases between them. In nucleotides, the CDR3 is TGTGCCAGCAGCTTAGAAGGGGTCTACACTGAAGCTTTCTTT. This gives the protein CASSLEGVYTEAFF.

The rearrangement uses TRBV2 and TRBJ2-2; D call uncertain. Germline values: CDR1 SNHLY, CDR2 FYNNEI. Trimming shortened V by 3 bases and J by 3 bases, and 11 bases separated the two germline ends. The CDR3 has 15 residues. The CDR3 nucleotides read TGTGCCAGCAGTGACAGCCAGATCTACACCGGGGAGCTGTTTTTT. Translating it yields CASSDSQIYTGELFF.